Below, 23 T cell receptor beta chains from the same sample are listed, as sequenced in a study of response to subunit inactivated influenza vaccine. MiXCR, run by TCRdb on the RT-PCR reads, gives a single entry per CDR3 protein. This table holds 500,000 to 600,000 distinct CDR3 sequences, 7.5% to 8.5% found once. The source was PBMCs from blood, collected less than 30 months after vaccination. The receptors were sampled from a man aged 50-75 years who received an inactivated influenza vaccine.

This clonotype was detected many times. This rearrangement joins TRBV15 to TRBJ2-2, with D possibly being TRBD2 (5 bases). Germline V gene lookup returns CDR1 LNHNV and CDR2 YYDKDF (reference sequence). Trimming took 1 base from V and 7 from J, leaving 16 bases between them. The CDR3 runs to 16 residues. The CDR3 reads CATSRGFPTIGGELFF. The CDR3 coding sequence is TGTGCCACCAGCAGAGGATTTCCGACTATAGGCGGGGAGCTGTTTTTT.

This clonotype was seen more than once but under ten times. The chain's CDR3 is CASRQGWFGAKNIQYF. Written as DNA, the CDR3 is TGCGCCAGCAGGCAGGGCTGGTTCGGTGCCAAAAACATTCAGTACTTC. The chain couples TRBV4-1 to TRBJ2-4, with a possible D match to TRBD1 (5 bases). In germline, CDR1 is MGHRA, CDR2 YSYEKL. The length of the CDR3 is 16 residues. V was shortened by 6 bases and J by 1 base, with 16 bases between the two germline ends.

The chain has TRBV12-3 or TRBV12-4 and TRBJ2-3, with 12 nucleotides matching TRBD2. The CDR3 length is 16 residues. With 5 bases clipped from V and 4 bases from J, the junction kept 7 bases outside the gene matches. The CDR3 sequence: CASSLLAGGLADTQYF. The CDR3 DNA follows: TGTGCCAGCAGTCTGCTAGCGGGGGGGCTCGCAGATACGCAGTATTTT.

At least ten counts were recorded for this clonotype. This chain joins TRBV5-1 and TRBJ2-7; 9 nucleotides match TRBD1. J gave up 0 bases and V 5 bases, and 9 bases lay outside the gene matches. This CDR3 is 16 amino acids long. Germline V gene sequence: CDR1 SGHRS, CDR2 YFSETQ. This CDR3 reads CASRKDPGQGSYEQYF. The CDR3, as DNA: TGCGCCAGCAGGAAAGACCCGGGACAGGGCTCCTACGAGCAGTACTTC.

V gene TRBV15 combines with J gene TRBJ2-7, with D possibly matching TRBD1 (6 bases). V lost 2 bases, J lost 3 bases, and 11 bases lay in between. CDR1 is LNHNV and CDR2 is YYDKDF in the germline V gene (reference sequence). There are 14 residues in the CDR3. This chain's CDR3 is CATSRYDRSYEQYF. In nucleotides, the CDR3 is TGTGCCACCAGCAGATACGACAGGAGCTACGAGCAGTACTTC.

This clonotype was observed a few times. The V call is TRBV28, the J call TRBJ1-3, with 11 positions matching TRBD1. V trimming: 0 bases; J trimming: 1 base; junction bases outside the gene matches: 20. CDR3 size: 23 residues. Germline CDR1 reads MDHEN; CDR2 reads SYDVKM. The CDR3 DNA follows: TGTGCCAGCAGTTTATGGCTTTGGTTCGGGACAGGGGGGAATAATGGTTCTGGAAACACCATATATTTT. It encodes CASSLWLWFGTGGNNGSGNTIYF.

This clonotype was detected ten times or more. The V gene is TRBV29-1, the J gene TRBJ2-3, with TRBD2 identical over 8 bases. Germline loops: CDR1 SQVTM, CDR2 ANQGSEA. Unmatched junction bases numbered 8, after V lost 4 bases and J lost 2 bases. The CDR3 has 15 amino acids. The CDR3 region has the DNA TGCAGCGTTGCTTCTAGCGGGTCATACACAGATACGCAGTATTTT. Its translation is CSVASSGSYTDTQYF.

This clonotype was counted many times. This chain links TRBV6-2 or TRBV6-3 with TRBJ1-5, with 7 bases lining up with TRBD1. Trimming removed 4 bases from V and 5 bases from J; junction bases left unmatched: 5. Germline V CDR1 and CDR2: MNHEY, SVGEGT. This CDR3 region has 14 residues. DNA of the CDR3: TGTGCCAGCAGTTTAGACAGGGAATATCAGCCCCAGCATTTT. Translated: CASSLDREYQPQHF.

This clonotype showed up just a few times. The rearrangement uses TRBV12-3 or TRBV12-4 and TRBJ1-1, with D unclear. The CDR3 consists of 11 residues. The germline V and J ends were trimmed by 10 bases and 5 bases, with 11 bases remaining between them. The CDR3 reads CATRRETEAFF. CDR3 DNA sequence: TGTGCCACCAGAAGGGAAACTGAAGCTTTCTTT.

The J gene is TRBJ2-7, the V gene TRBV2, with D tentatively TRBD1 (6 bases). Germline CDR1 is SNHLY and CDR2 is FYNNEI. V was clipped by 4 bases and J by 4 bases, with 14 bases between them. The CDR3 totals 14 residues. The CDR3 loop reads CASSVYRDGYEQYF. DNA of the CDR3: TGTGCCAGCAGTGTTTACAGGGATGGTTACGAGCAGTACTTC. Complete variable domain (other parts from reference TRBV2 and TRBJ2-7): EPEVTQTPSHQVTQMGQEVILRCVPISNHLYFYWYRQILGQKVEFLVSFYNNEISEKSEIFDDQFSVERPDGSNFTLKIRSTKLEDSAMYFCASSVYRDGYEQYFGPGTRLTVT.

The V call is TRBV29-1, the J call TRBJ2-3; TRBD1 agrees at 9 bases. Germline V gene lookup returns CDR1 SQVTM and CDR2 ANQGSEA. The length of the CDR3 is 13 residues. Trimming took 5 bases from V and 2 from J; bases not matched to a gene: 2. This CDR3 is CSVTGGPTDTQYF. The CDR3 DNA follows: TGCAGCGTTACAGGGGGCCCCACAGATACGCAGTATTTT.

V usage is TRBV20-1 and J usage is TRBJ1-1, with a possible D match to TRBD1 (6 bases). The CDR3 extends over 14 amino acids. From germline, CDR1 is DFQATT and CDR2 SNEGSKA (reference sequence). Trimming took 1 base from V and 0 from J, leaving 9 bases between them. CDR3 DNA sequence: TGCAGTGCTAGAGTGGGGGCCATGAACACTGAAGCTTTCTTT. Translating gives CSARVGAMNTEAFF.

This clonotype was seen a few times. As DNA, the CDR3 is TGTGCCAGCAGCTTTGGTAGCGGGAACACCGGGGAGCTGTTTTTT. Translation: CASSFGSGNTGELFF. The chain joins TRBV5-6 to TRBJ2-2, with D perhaps TRBD2 (6 bases). Germline CDR1 and CDR2: SGHDT and YYEEEE. The CDR3 runs 15 residues. The V end was cut by 2 bases, the J end by 1 base, with 9 bases between.

This clonotype was seen more than once but under ten times. The chain links TRBV5-1 to TRBJ1-4; 9 bases fit TRBD1. CDR1 and CDR2 (germline): SGHRS, YFSETQ. The CDR3 extends over 14 amino acids. Trimming cost V 4 bases and J 8 bases; bases outside gene matches: 6. The CDR3 DNA reads TGCGCCAGCAGCATAACAGGGGGCGAGGAAAAACTGTTTTTT. The encoded protein is CASSITGGEEKLFF.

The DNA of the CDR3 is TGTGCCAGCAGTTACACCCCGGGACACCCGTTGATTGGGGCAGATACGCAGTATTTT. It codes for CASSYTPGHPLIGADTQYF. The chain uses TRBV6-2 or TRBV6-3 and TRBJ2-3, with a weak D call TRBD1 (6 bases). Germline V lookup: CDR1 MNHEY, CDR2 SVGEGT. V shed 2 bases and J shed 4 bases, with 25 bases lying between them. This CDR3 comprises 19 residues.

V is TRBV6-2 or TRBV6-3 and J is TRBJ2-1, with D tentatively TRBD1 or TRBD2 (6 bases each). This CDR3 contains 16 residues. Germline lookup yields CDR1 MNHEY and CDR2 SVGEGT. V lost 4 bases, J lost 2 bases, and 15 bases lay in between. CDR3 loop: CASSSLPRGAYNEQFF. DNA of the CDR3: TGTGCCAGCAGTTCCCTGCCGAGGGGGGCCTACAATGAGCAGTTCTTC.

This clonotype came up many times. This sequence joins TRBV6-1 and TRBJ1-1, with D unclear. Germline values: CDR1 MNHNS, CDR2 SASEGT. V dropped 7 bases and J dropped 1 base, with 10 bases sitting between them. This CDR3 region has 13 residues. The CDR3 nucleotides read TGTGCCAGCATAGAGGGTACGAACACTGAAGCTTTCTTT. It encodes CASIEGTNTEAFF.

In its sample, this clonotype was seen many times. The chain carries TRBV27 and TRBJ2-2, with 7 bases identical to TRBD2. CDR1 and CDR2 from the germline V gene are MNHEY and SMNVEV (reference sequence). This CDR3 comprises 15 residues. Unmatched junction bases numbered 4, after V lost 2 bases and J lost 4 bases. CDR3 DNA sequence: TGTGCCAGCAGTTTAGGGAGGGGTGGCACCGGGGAGCTGTTTTTT. Residues: CASSLGRGGTGELFF.

The chain combines TRBV20-1 with TRBJ2-1; possibly TRBD2 for D (5 bases). V gave up 0 bases and J gave up 4 bases, with 13 bases separating them. CDR3 length: 15 amino acids. Per germline, CDR1 DFQATT and CDR2 SNEGSKA (reference sequence). The DNA of the CDR3 is TGCAGTGCTAGAGATCGATGGAGGTCTTACAATGAGCAGTTCTTC. The encoded protein is CSARDRWRSYNEQFF.

This clonotype showed up many times. The chain carries TRBV12-3 or TRBV12-4 and TRBJ2-1, with 11 bases aligning to TRBD1. Unmatched junction bases numbered 3, after V lost 2 bases and J lost 6 bases. The CDR3 runs to 15 residues. The CDR3 DNA reads TGTGCCAGCAGTTTACGGGACAGGGGGAGCAATGAGCAGTTCTTC. It yields the protein CASSLRDRGSNEQFF.

The chain joins TRBV18 to TRBJ2-3, with 8 positions matching TRBD1. There are 14 residues in the CDR3. CDR1 and CDR2 from the germline V gene are KGHSH and LQKENI. The J segment lost 7 bases and the V segment lost 3 bases, leaving 6 bases of the junction unmatched. In nucleotides, the CDR3 is TGTGCCAGCTCACCCGGACAGGGAAGAAATACGCAGTATTTT. Translated: CASSPGQGRNTQYF. Variable domain in full (rest from reference TRBV18 and TRBJ2-3): NAGVMQNPRHLVRRRGQEARLRCSPMKGHSHVYWYRQLPEEGLKFMVYLQKENIIDESGMPKERFSAEFPKEGPSILRIQQVVRGDSAAYFCASSPGQGRNTQYFGPGTRLTVL.

This clonotype was seen only a few times. The rearrangement joins TRBV4-2 to TRBJ2-5; D is uncertain. The V end was cut by 0 bases, the J end by 5 bases, with 10 bases between. The CDR3 spans 14 residues. Germline V gene data show CDR1 as LGHNA and CDR2 as YNFKEQ. CDR3 coding DNA: TGTGCCAGCAGCCAAGAAGAAACCGGGGAGACCCAGTACTTC. Translation: CASSQEETGETQYF.

The rearrangement uses TRBV24-1 and TRBJ2-3; TRBD1 matches at 12 bases. The CDR3 spans 16 residues. V was clipped by 9 bases and J by 4 bases; unmatched bases: 10. Germline loops: CDR1 KGHDR, CDR2 SFDVKD. The CDR3 DNA sequence: TGTGCCACCGCACGCGGGACAGGGGGCGCGGCAGATACGCAGTATTTT. Amino acid sequence: CATARGTGGAADTQYF.